Described below is a single TCR beta chain sequence and its context. Germline is not matched at one junction end, which may reflect a read error. This sample is drawn from a study of cytomegalovirus exposure and HLA in healthy donors. CDR3 size: 12 residues. CDR1 KGHSH and CDR2 LQKENI come from the germline V gene. The PCR employed 60 Vbeta primers together with 13 Jbeta primers. This table comes from immunoSEQ multiplex PCR, and its TCRdb copy is limited to in-frame clones, with some not included. The data contain fewer than 250,000 clones, about four fifths of them singletons. The sample was PBMCs. The source is a man aged 35 to 55 in good health and CMV-seropositive. V and J are TRBV18 and TRBJ2-3, with D uncertain. The CDR3 DNA sequence: TGTGCCAGCTCTCCACAGCTCGGGACGCAGTATTTT. It translates to CASSPQLGTQYF.